The clone carrying this TCR beta chain occurred many times. Its specificity is not known. This sample stems from a study of Graves' ophthalmopathy and Graves' hyperthyroidism. Overall study findings and caveats: In separating ophthalmopathy from stable hyperthyroidism, a 13-signature model achieved nearly 90% sensitivity and around 80% specificity. Both an approximately 69% sensitivity and a 72.22% specificity characterized the model's predictions of ophthalmopathy progression.

Diagnoses were established from clinical symptoms, serum thyroxine, TRAb, thyroid ultrasound and orbital computed tomography. Amplification from RNA transcripts yielded the TCR beta CDR3 regions. Investigators did first-round RT-PCR with HTBI primers, then second-round multiplex PCR. Each CDR3 protein gets one entry after TCRdb re-called the multiplex PCR reads with MiXCR. The table shows roughly 300,000 distinct CDR3 sequences, with 15% to 20% occurring only once. Per germline, CDR1 SQVTM and CDR2 ANQGSEA. The CDR3 runs to 15 residues. V lost 0 bases and J lost 5; bases outside the gene matches: 5. The sequence was collected from an adult man with Graves' ophthalmopathy. The sample taken for sequencing was peripheral blood. This chain joins TRBV29-1 and TRBJ2-5, with 11 bases matching TRBD2. Here the CDR3 reads CSVEDSGRAVETQYF. The CDR3 coding sequence is TGCAGCGTTGAAGATAGCGGGAGGGCCGTTGAGACCCAGTACTTC.